This paragraph reports one T cell receptor beta chain. Antigen specificity is unknown. Method: immunoSEQ multiplex PCR; TCRdb's copy keeps in-frame clones and lacks some. The sample includes some 150,000 clones, about nine tenths of them seen just once. This entry comes from a study of graft-versus-host responses after intestinal transplantation. At the level of the study: Recipients underwent multivisceral, liver-intestinal, or isolated intestinal transplants. Uniformly, recipients were administered anti-thymocyte globulin induction with subsequent tacrolimus and steroids for approximately three years. Overall study findings and caveats: Early declines in HvG clones that occurred post-transplant were associated with peak circulating GvH clone levels.

CDR1 is SQVTM, CDR2 ANQGSEA, per germline. V lost 7 bases to trimming and J lost 5 bases; unmatched junction nucleotides: 7. The CDR3 is 12 residues long. The sequence came from a human donor who received an intestinal transplant. Sequences were derived from unstimulated CD4+ T cells sorted from spleen or lymph node cells, sampled before intestinal transplant. The chain combines TRBV29-1 with TRBJ2-5; 7 bases map to TRBD1. The CDR3 DNA reads as TGCAGCGACCAGGGGGTCCAGGAGACCCAGTACTTC. This sequence encodes CSDQGVQETQYF.